Listed below are T cell receptor beta chains from one sample, sequenced in a study of cytotoxic CD8 clonotypes in ibrutinib-treated CLL. Profiled with immunoSEQ multiplex PCR; TCRdb holds only in-frame clones, not every one. This sample has 200,000 to 250,000 clones, with just under 80% found just once. This specimen was PBMCs, taken after 12 months of ibrutinib treatment. These receptors were collected from a human donor with chronic lymphocytic leukemia. The CDR3 runs from the conserved cysteine through the conserved F or W. The D gene is left open where the match is weak. Where a row states a size, it is once, few, many or the class of an expanded clone; other rows omit it.

v_gene: TRBV6-4; j_gene: TRBJ1-2; d_gene: -; abundance: -; CDR3nt: TGTGCCAGCAGTATGGGCGGGACGGAGAAGAACTATGGCTACACCTTC; CDR3aa: CASSMGGTEKNYGYTF
v_gene: TRBV7-2; j_gene: TRBJ1-4; d_gene: -; abundance: once; CDR3nt: TGTGCCAGCAGCTTAGCAGGGAGGGGATGGGAAAAACTGTTTTTT; CDR3aa: CASSLAGRGWEKLFF
v_gene: TRBV18; j_gene: TRBJ1-2; d_gene: -; abundance: -; CDR3nt: TGTGCCAGCTCCCGGGACATAGGAGACTATGGCTACACCTTC; CDR3aa: CASSRDIGDYGYTF
v_gene: TRBV7-2; j_gene: TRBJ2-1; d_gene: -; abundance: -; CDR3nt: TGTGCCAGCAGCTTATTCAACAATGAGCAGTTCTTC; CDR3aa: CASSLFNNEQFF
v_gene: TRBV27; j_gene: TRBJ2-7; d_gene: -; abundance: -; CDR3nt: TGTGCCAGCAGTTTAGCCACAGGCTACGAGCAGTACTTC; CDR3aa: CASSLATGYEQYF
v_gene: TRBV11-2; j_gene: TRBJ1-4; d_gene: TRBD1; abundance: -; CDR3nt: TGTGCCAGCAGCCGACAGGGTAGCTGGGAAAAACTGTTTTTT; CDR3aa: CASSRQGSWEKLFF
v_gene: TRBV6-5; j_gene: TRBJ1-6; d_gene: TRBD1; abundance: -; CDR3nt: TGTGCCAGCAGTTCCGACAGGGGCAAGTCACCCCTCCACTTT; CDR3aa: CASSSDRGKSPLHF
v_gene: TRBV15; j_gene: TRBJ1-4; d_gene: -; abundance: -; CDR3nt: TGTGCCACCAGGTCCAGGTTAAATGAAAAACTGTTTTTT; CDR3aa: CATRSRLNEKLFF
v_gene: TRBV6-5; j_gene: TRBJ1-4; d_gene: -; abundance: -; CDR3nt: TGTGCCAGCAGTTACTCGATCGGGGTAGGGTTGGAAAAACTGTTTTTT; CDR3aa: CASSYSIGVGLEKLFF
v_gene: TRBV5-6; j_gene: TRBJ2-3; d_gene: TRBD2; abundance: -; CDR3nt: TGTGCCAGCAGCCACGGACTAGGTCGGCGGTATTTT; CDR3aa: CASSHGLGRRYF
v_gene: TRBV25-1; j_gene: TRBJ2-1; d_gene: -; abundance: -; CDR3nt: TGTGCCAGCAGTGTAGATAATGAGCAGTTCTTC; CDR3aa: CASSVDNEQFF
v_gene: TRBV6-1; j_gene: TRBJ1-2; d_gene: TRBD1; abundance: -; CDR3nt: TGTGCCAGCGGTTTGGACAGGGCTAACCACTATGGCTACACCTTC; CDR3aa: CASGLDRANHYGYTF
v_gene: TRBV20-1; j_gene: TRBJ2-7; d_gene: -; abundance: -; CDR3nt: TGCAGTGCTGGAAGAAGCTACGAGCAGTACTTC; CDR3aa: CSAGRSYEQYF
v_gene: TRBV7-2; j_gene: TRBJ2-7; d_gene: -; abundance: once; CDR3nt: TGTGCCAGCAGCCCGACCCCGTCCTACGAGCAGTACTTC; CDR3aa: CASSPTPSYEQYF
v_gene: TRBV28; j_gene: TRBJ2-2; d_gene: -; abundance: -; CDR3nt: TGTGCCAGCAGATCAGGGGGGTTCAACACCGGGGAGCTGTTTTTT; CDR3aa: CASRSGGFNTGELFF
v_gene: TRBV27; j_gene: TRBJ2-5; d_gene: -; abundance: once; CDR3nt: TGTGCCAGCAGTTCCTCCGAGTGGGGCCAAGAGACCCAGTACTTC; CDR3aa: CASSSSEWGQETQYF